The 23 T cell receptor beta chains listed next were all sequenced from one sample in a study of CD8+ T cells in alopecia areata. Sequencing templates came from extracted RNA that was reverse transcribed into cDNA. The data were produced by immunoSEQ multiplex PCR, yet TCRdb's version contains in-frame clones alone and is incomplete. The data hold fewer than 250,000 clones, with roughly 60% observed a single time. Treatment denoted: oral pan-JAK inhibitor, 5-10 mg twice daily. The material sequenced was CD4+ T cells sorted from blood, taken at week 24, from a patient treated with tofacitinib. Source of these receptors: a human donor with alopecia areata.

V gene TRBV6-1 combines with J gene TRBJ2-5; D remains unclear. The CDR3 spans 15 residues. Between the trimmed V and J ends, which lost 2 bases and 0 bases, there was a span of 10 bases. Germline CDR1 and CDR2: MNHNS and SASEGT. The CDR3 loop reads CASSEIGLYQETQYF. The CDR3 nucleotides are TGTGCCAGCAGTGAAATAGGGCTCTACCAAGAGACCCAGTACTTC.

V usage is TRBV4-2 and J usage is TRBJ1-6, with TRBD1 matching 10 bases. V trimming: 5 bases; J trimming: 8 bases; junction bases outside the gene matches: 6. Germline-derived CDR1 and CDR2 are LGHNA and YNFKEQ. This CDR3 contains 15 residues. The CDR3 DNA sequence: TGTGCCAGCAGCGAAGCGACAGGGGGCGATTCACCCCTCCACTTT. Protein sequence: CASSEATGGDSPLHF.

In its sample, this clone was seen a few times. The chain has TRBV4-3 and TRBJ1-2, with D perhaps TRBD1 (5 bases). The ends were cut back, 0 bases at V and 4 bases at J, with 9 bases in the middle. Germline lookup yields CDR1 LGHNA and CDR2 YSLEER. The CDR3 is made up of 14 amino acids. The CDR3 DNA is TGCGCCAGCAGCCAAGACAGGGTTCCCTATGGCTACACCTTC. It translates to CASSQDRVPYGYTF.

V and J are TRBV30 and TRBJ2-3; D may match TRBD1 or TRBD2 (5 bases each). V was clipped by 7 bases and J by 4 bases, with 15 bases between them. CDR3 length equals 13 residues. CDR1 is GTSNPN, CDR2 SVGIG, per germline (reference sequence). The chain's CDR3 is CAFRDGGPDTQYF. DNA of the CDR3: TGTGCCTTTCGGGACGGAGGACCAGATACGCAGTATTTT.

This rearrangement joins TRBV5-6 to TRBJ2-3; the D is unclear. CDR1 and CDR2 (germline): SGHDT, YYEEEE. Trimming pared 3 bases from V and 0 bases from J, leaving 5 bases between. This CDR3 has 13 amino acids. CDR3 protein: CASSSSSTDTQYF. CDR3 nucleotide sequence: TGTGCCAGCAGCTCGTCTAGCACAGATACGCAGTATTTT. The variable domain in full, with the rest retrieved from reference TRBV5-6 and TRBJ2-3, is DAGVTQSPTHLIKTRGQQVTLRCSPKSGHDTVSWYQQALGQGPQFIFQYYEEEERQRGNFPDRFSGHQFPNYSSELNVNALLLGDSALYLCASSSSSTDTQYFGPGTRLTVL.

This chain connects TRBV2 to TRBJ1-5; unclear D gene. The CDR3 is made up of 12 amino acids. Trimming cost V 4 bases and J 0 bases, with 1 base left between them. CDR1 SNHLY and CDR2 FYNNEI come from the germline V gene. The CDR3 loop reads CASSGSNQPQHF. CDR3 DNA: TGTGCCAGCAGTGGTAGCAATCAGCCCCAGCATTTT.

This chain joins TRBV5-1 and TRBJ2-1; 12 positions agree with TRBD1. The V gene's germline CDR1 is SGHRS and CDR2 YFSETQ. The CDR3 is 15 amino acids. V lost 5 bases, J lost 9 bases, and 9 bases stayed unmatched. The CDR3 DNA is TGCGCCAGCAGTGGGGGACAGGGGGCTCCGGGTGAGCAGTTCTTC. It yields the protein CASSGGQGAPGEQFF.

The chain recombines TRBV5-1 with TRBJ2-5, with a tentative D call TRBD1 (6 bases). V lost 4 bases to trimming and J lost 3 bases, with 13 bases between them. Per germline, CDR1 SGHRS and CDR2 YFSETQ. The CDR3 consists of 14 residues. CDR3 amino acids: CASSPRRDKETQYF. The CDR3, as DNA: TGCGCCAGCAGCCCACGTCGGGACAAAGAGACCCAGTACTTC.

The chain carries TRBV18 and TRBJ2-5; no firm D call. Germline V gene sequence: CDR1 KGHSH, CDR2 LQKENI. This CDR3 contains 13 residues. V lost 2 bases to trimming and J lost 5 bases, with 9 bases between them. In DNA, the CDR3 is TGTGCCAGCTCACCAATGACCGGGGAGACCCAGTACTTC. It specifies CASSPMTGETQYF.

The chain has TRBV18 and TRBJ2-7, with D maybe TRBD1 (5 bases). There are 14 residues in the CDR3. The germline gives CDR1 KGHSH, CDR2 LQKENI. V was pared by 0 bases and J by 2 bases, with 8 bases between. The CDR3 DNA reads TGTGCCAGCTCACCACCGACAGTACCCTACGAGCAGTACTTC. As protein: CASSPPTVPYEQYF.

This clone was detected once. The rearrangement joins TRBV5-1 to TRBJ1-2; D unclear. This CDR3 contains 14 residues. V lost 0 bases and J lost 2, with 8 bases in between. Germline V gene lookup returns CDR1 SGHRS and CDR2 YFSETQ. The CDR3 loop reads CASSLDSLNYGYTF. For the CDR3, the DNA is TGCGCCAGCAGCTTGGACAGCCTAAACTATGGCTACACCTTC.

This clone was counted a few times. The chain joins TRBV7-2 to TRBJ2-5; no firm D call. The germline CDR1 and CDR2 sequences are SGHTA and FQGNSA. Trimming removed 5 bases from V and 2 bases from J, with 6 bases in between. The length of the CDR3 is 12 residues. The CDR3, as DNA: TGTGCCAGCAGCCCATGGCAAGAGACCCAGTACTTC. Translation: CASSPWQETQYF.

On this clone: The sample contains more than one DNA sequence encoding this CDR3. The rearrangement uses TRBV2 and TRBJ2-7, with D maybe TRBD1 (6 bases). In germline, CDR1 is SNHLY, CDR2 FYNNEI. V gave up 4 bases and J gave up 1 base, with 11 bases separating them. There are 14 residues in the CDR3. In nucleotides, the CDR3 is TGTGCCAGCAGTGCAGGGCAGGGGTCCTACGAGCAGTACTTC. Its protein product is CASSAGQGSYEQYF. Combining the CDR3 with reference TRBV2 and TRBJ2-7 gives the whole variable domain EPEVTQTPSHQVTQMGQEVILRCVPISNHLYFYWYRQILGQKVEFLVSFYNNEISEKSEIFDDQFSVERPDGSNFTLKIRSTKLEDSAMYFCASSAGQGSYEQYFGPGTRLTVT.

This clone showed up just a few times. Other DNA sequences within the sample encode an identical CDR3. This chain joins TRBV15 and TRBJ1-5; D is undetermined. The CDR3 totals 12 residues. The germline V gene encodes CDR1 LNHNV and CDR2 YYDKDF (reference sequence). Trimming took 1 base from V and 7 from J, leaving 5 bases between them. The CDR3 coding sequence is TGTGCCACCAGCAGAGTCGACCAGCCCCAGCATTTT. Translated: CATSRVDQPQHF.

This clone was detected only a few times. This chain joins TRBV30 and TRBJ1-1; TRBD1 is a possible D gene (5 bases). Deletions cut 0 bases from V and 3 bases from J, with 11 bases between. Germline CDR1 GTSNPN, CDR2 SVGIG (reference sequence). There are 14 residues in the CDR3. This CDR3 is CAWSVGTRDTEAFF. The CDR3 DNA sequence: TGTGCCTGGAGTGTAGGGACGAGGGACACTGAAGCTTTCTTT. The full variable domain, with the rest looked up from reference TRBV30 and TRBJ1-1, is SQTIHQWPATLVQPVGSPLSLECTVEGTSNPNLYWYRQAAGRGLQLLFYSVGIGQISSEVPQNLSASRPQDRQFILSSKKLLLSDSGFYLCAWSVGTRDTEAFFGQGTRLTVV.

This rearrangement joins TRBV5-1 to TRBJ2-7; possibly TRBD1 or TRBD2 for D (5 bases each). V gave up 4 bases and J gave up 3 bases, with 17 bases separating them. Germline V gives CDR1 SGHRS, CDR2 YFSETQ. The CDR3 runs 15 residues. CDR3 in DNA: TGCGCCAGCAGCCGAGAGGGGCAGGACGTCTACGAGCAGTACTTC. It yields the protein CASSREGQDVYEQYF.

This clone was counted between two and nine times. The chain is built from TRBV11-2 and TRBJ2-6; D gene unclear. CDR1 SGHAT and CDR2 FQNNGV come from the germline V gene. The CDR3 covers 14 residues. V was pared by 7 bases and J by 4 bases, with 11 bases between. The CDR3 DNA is TGTGCCAGCAACCGGGCCGGGGGGGCCAACGTCCTGACTTTC. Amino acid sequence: CASNRAGGANVLTF.

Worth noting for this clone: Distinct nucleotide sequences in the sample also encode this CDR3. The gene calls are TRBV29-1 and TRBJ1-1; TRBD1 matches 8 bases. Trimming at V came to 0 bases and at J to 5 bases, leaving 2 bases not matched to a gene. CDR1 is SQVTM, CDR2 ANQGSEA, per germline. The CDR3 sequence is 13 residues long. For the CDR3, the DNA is TGCAGCGTTGAAGATGGGGACAGGACTGAAGCTTTCTTT. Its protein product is CSVEDGDRTEAFF.

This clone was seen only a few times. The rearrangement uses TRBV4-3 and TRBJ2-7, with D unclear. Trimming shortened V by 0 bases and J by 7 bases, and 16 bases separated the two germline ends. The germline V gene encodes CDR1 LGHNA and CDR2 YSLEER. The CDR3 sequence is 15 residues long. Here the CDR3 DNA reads TGCGCCAGCAGCCAAGAAATAGGTCGGGTAGGGGAGCAGTACTTC. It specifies CASSQEIGRVGEQYF.

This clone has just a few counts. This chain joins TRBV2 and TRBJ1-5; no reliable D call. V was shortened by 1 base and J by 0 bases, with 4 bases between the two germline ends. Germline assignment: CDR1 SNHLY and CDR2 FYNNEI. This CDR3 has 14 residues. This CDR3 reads CASSEGFSNQPQHF. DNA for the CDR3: TGTGCCAGCAGTGAAGGTTTTAGCAATCAGCCCCAGCATTTT.

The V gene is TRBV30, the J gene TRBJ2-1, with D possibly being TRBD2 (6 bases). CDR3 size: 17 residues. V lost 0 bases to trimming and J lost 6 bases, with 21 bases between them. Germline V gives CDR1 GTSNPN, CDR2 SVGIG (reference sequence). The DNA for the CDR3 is TGTGCCTGGAGTGTTCGGCCCACGGGGGTTCTCATCAATGAGCAGTTCTTC. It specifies CAWSVRPTGVLINEQFF. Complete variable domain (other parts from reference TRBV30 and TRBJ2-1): SQTIHQWPATLVQPVGSPLSLECTVEGTSNPNLYWYRQAAGRGLQLLFYSVGIGQISSEVPQNLSASRPQDRQFILSSKKLLLSDSGFYLCAWSVRPTGVLINEQFFGPGTRLTVL.

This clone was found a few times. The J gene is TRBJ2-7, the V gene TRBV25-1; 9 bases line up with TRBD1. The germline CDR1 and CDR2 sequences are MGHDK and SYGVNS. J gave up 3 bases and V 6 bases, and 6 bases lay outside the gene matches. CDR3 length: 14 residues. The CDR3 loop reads CASSGTGKLYEQYF. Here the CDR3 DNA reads TGTGCCAGCAGCGGGACAGGGAAACTCTACGAGCAGTACTTC.

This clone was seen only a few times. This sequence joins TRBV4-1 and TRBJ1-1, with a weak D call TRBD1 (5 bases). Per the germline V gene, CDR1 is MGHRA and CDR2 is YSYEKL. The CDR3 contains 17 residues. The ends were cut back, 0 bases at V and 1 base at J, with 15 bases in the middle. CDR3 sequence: CASSQDLGVASNTEAFF. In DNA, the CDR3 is TGCGCCAGCAGCCAAGATTTGGGGGTGGCATCGAACACTGAAGCTTTCTTT.